This entry describes one T cell receptor beta chain. These data belong to a study of T-cell reconstitution after alpha-beta-depleted transplantation in children. Molecular barcoding with unique molecular identifiers was used for the TCRbeta library. TCRdb analysed the PCR reads with MiXCR anew, one entry per CDR3 protein. The data contain 500,000 or so distinct CDR3 sequences, about 33% of them singletons. CDR3 length: 16 residues. V lost 0 bases, J lost 0 bases, and 11 bases lay in between. The V gene's germline CDR1 is LGHNA and CDR2 YNFKEQ. This TCR derives from a human donor who donated a stem cell graft to a child with aplastic anemia. The chain carries TRBV4-2 and TRBJ1-1; D is unclear. The input for sequencing was PBMCs from the stem cell graft donor, taken from the stem cell graft. The CDR3 DNA follows: TGTGCCAGCAGCCAAGATCGGAGGGCCTTGAACACTGAAGCTTTCTTT. Translation: CASSQDRRALNTEAFF.